These 10 T cell receptor beta chains were all obtained from the same sample, sequenced in a study of blood T cell repertoires in COVID-19. Assay used: immunoSEQ multiplex PCR; TCRdb lists only in-frame clones, some missing. The table includes 310,000 or so clones, about nine tenths detected once. Sequenced input: peripheral blood. The receptors shown here come from a woman in her forties or fifties who had recovered from COVID-19.

This chain connects TRBV5-1 to TRBJ2-3, with 8 bases aligning to TRBD1. CDR3 length equals 13 residues. V lost 5 bases, J lost 6 bases, and 5 bases stayed unmatched. Per the germline V gene, CDR1 is SGHRS and CDR2 is YFSETQ. As DNA, the CDR3 is TGCGCCAGCAGGACAGGGGTATCTGATACGCAGTATTTT. The encoded protein is CASRTGVSDTQYF.

The rearrangement joins TRBV7-9 to TRBJ2-1; 10 bases agree with TRBD2. The CDR3 extends over 15 amino acids. Trimming took 2 bases from V and 5 from J; bases not matched to a gene: 3. CDR1 and CDR2 (germline): SEHNR, FQNEAQ (reference sequence). Written as DNA, the CDR3 is TGTGCCAGCAGCTTACTAGCGGGGGAGAACAATGAGCAGTTCTTC. As protein: CASSLLAGENNEQFF.

The DNA for the CDR3 is TGCGCCAGCAGCCCCAAAATCGGTAGCGGCTACGAGCAGTACTTC. It specifies CASSPKIGSGYEQYF. The chain recombines TRBV5-1 with TRBJ2-7; possibly TRBD2 for D (6 bases). Trimming took off 4 bases at V and 3 bases at J, with 17 bases between the two ends. Germline values: CDR1 SGHRS, CDR2 YFSETQ. The CDR3 is 15 amino acids.

A note on this clone: This sample includes further DNA sequences coding for the same CDR3. The rearrangement uses TRBV6-6 and TRBJ2-7; D is perhaps TRBD1 (6 bases). The V gene lost 8 bases and the J gene lost 4 bases, with 12 bases spanning the gap. CDR3 length: 12 residues. Germline CDR1 is MNHNY and CDR2 is SVGAGI (reference sequence). The CDR3 is CASSQQGYEQYF. The CDR3 nucleotides read TGTGCCAGCTCCCAACAGGGTTACGAGCAGTACTTC.

V usage is TRBV6-1 and J usage is TRBJ1-1, with D perhaps TRBD1 (6 bases). Trimming took 7 bases from V and 6 from J, leaving 9 bases between them. Germline V gives CDR1 MNHNS, CDR2 SASEGT. This CDR3 has 11 residues. The CDR3 region has the DNA TGTGCCAGCATGACAGGAGCTGAAGCTTTCTTT. Residues: CASMTGAEAFF.

The CDR3 DNA sequence: TGTGCCAGCAGCTTTGGTCAGTTCGAAGGCTACACCTTC. Protein: CASSFGQFEGYTF. The rearrangement uses TRBV7-6 and TRBJ1-2; D uncertain. CDR3 length: 13 residues. Looked up from germline, CDR1 is SGHVS and CDR2 is FNYEAQ. Trimming shortened V by 3 bases and J by 8 bases, and 13 bases separated the two germline ends. Looking up the rest from reference TRBV7-6 and TRBJ1-2 gives the full variable domain: GAGVSQSPRYKVTKRGQDVALRCDPISGHVSLYWYRQALGQGPEFLTYFNYEAQQDKSGLPNDRFSAERPEGSISTLTIQRTEQRDSAMYRCASSFGQFEGYTFGSGTRLTVV.

The chain combines TRBV4-3 with TRBJ2-2, with 10 nucleotides matching TRBD1. CDR1 LGHNA and CDR2 YSLEER come from the germline V gene. J was trimmed by 4 bases and V by 0 bases; bases with no gene match: 2. CDR3 length: 16 amino acids. This CDR3 reads CASSQETGGFTGELFF. For the CDR3, the DNA is TGCGCCAGCAGCCAAGAGACAGGGGGCTTCACCGGGGAGCTGTTTTTT.

The chain couples TRBV11-2 to TRBJ2-7; possible D gene TRBD2, 6 bases. Germline V gene sequence: CDR1 SGHAT, CDR2 FQNNGV. The CDR3 length is 16 residues. V gave up 5 bases and J gave up 3 bases, with 20 bases separating them. Here the CDR3 DNA reads TGTGCCAGCAGCCCACTTTCTGGGACGGGGGACTACGAGCAGTACTTC. Its protein is CASSPLSGTGDYEQYF.

The V gene is TRBV9, the J gene TRBJ1-4; 8 positions match TRBD1. This CDR3 has 15 amino acids. In germline, CDR1 is SGDLS, CDR2 YYNGEE. Unmatched junction bases numbered 4, after V lost 2 bases and J lost 4 bases. The CDR3: CASSVGTGLNEKLFF. In DNA form, the CDR3 reads TGTGCCAGCAGCGTGGGGACAGGACTTAATGAAAAACTGTTTTTT.

The genes are TRBV7-2 and TRBJ2-7, with D perhaps matching TRBD2 (6 bases). There are 12 residues in the CDR3. The V end was cut by 2 bases, the J end by 7 bases, with 9 bases between. Germline loops: CDR1 SGHTA, CDR2 FQGNSA. DNA for the CDR3: TGTGCCAGCAGCTTAAGTCTAGCGGAGCAGTACTTC. It is translated as CASSLSLAEQYF.